A selection of T cell receptor beta chains follows, all from one sample in a study of blood T cell repertoires in COVID-19. Method: immunoSEQ multiplex PCR; TCRdb's copy keeps in-frame clones and lacks some. The sample carries about 220,000 clones, about 90% recorded once. Sequencing was performed on PBMCs or T cells enriched from blood (not recorded which). The receptors shown here come from a woman aged 45 to 65 with acute COVID-19. Both conserved end residues are part of each CDR3. A D gene is named only where the DNA matches it firmly. The listing skips clone size in some rows; elsewhere it reads once, few, many or a size class.

abundance	v_gene	d_gene	len	j_gene	CDR3nt	CDR3aa
.	TRBV28	.	12	TRBJ1-1	TGTGCCAGCAGTTTGAGCATCCGCGAAGCTTTCTTT	CASSLSIREAFF
.	TRBV5-1	.	14	TRBJ1-4	TGCGCCAGCAGCTTGGCGGGGTGGGAGGAAAAACTGTTTTTT	CASSLAGWEEKLFF
few	TRBV5-1	.	12	TRBJ1-1	TGCGCCAGCAGCTTACGAGACACTGAAGCTTTCTTT	CASSLRDTEAFF
.	TRBV9	.	12	TRBJ2-1	TGTGCCAGCAGCGTAAGACTAAATGAGCAGTTCTTC	CASSVRLNEQFF
.	TRBV9	TRBD2	19	TRBJ2-2	TGTGCCAGCAGCGGGGGACTAGCAGGACACCGCCAAGCCTCCGGGGAGCTGTTTTTT	CASSGGLAGHRQASGELFF
.	TRBV5-1	.	14	TRBJ2-1	TGCGCCAGCAGCTCGGCAGGGAGGGGGGATGAGCAGTTCTTC	CASSSAGRGDEQFF
.	TRBV28	TRBD1	14	TRBJ1-5	TGTGCCAGCAGTTTAAACAGGGGAGGACAGCCCCAGCATTTT	CASSLNRGGQPQHF
.	TRBV29-1	.	12	TRBJ2-1	TGCAGCGTTGGGCGGGTAAACAATGAGCAGTTCTTC	CSVGRVNNEQFF
.	TRBV29-1	.	13	TRBJ2-7	TGCAGCGCCGTCCGTGCGGGGCACTACGAGCAGTACTTC	CSAVRAGHYEQYF
.	TRBV28	TRBD2	17	TRBJ2-7	TGTGCCAGCAGTTGGGGTCGCGGCAGCGGGGATACCTACGAGCAGTACTTC	CASSWGRGSGDTYEQYF
.	TRBV7-9	TRBD1	15	TRBJ2-1	TGTGCCAGCAGCCAGGGACAGGGCTTATACAATGAGCAGTTCTTC	CASSQGQGLYNEQFF
few	TRBV24-1	TRBD2	13	TRBJ2-4	TGTGCCACCAGTGTGATCGGGGGGGACATTCAGTACTTC	CATSVIGGDIQYF
.	TRBV7-2	.	13	TRBJ2-5	TGTGCCAGCAGCTCCAGGGGGGTGGAGACCCAGTACTTC	CASSSRGVETQYF
.	TRBV2	.	17	TRBJ1-5	TGTGCCAGCAGTGAAGCCGGAGCTTCCGGCGTGGATCAGCCCCAGCATTTT	CASSEAGASGVDQPQHF
few	TRBV11-2	TRBD1	16	TRBJ2-7	TGTGCCAGCAGCTCTACCCGGGACAGGGGCGTCTACGAGCAGTACTTC	CASSSTRDRGVYEQYF
.	TRBV28	.	17	TRBJ1-6	TGTGCCAGCAGTTTACCCCTCTGGAGCAGGGAAGATTCACCCCTCCACTTT	CASSLPLWSREDSPLHF
.	TRBV19	TRBD2	15	TRBJ2-2	TGTGCCAGAGAGGGAGGGCCGAGCTCGGGCGGGGAGCTGTTTTTT	CAREGGPSSGGELFF
.	TRBV19	.	15	TRBJ1-5	TGTGCCAGTAGTCTACAGGGAATTAGCAATCAGCCCCAGCATTTT	CASSLQGISNQPQHF
.	TRBV4-1	TRBD2	17	TRBJ2-1	TGCGCCAGCAGCCAAGAAGTGCTGACTAGCGGGTATAATGAGCAGTTCTTC	CASSQEVLTSGYNEQFF
.	TRBV9	.	14	TRBJ1-4	TGTGCCAGCAGCGTAGGTCGGGGTGGGGAAAAACTGTTTTTT	CASSVGRGGEKLFF
.	TRBV20-1	.	13	TRBJ1-5	TGCAGTGCTAGTGGCGGAGTATATCAGCCCCAGCATTTT	CSASGGVYQPQHF
.	TRBV9	.	13	TRBJ2-1	TGTGCCAGCAGCGAAACAGTGGGTGGTGAGCAGTTCTTC	CASSETVGGEQFF
.	TRBV5-1	TRBD1	16	TRBJ2-7	TGCGCCAGCAGCTTGGTGGGGACAGGGCCGCCCTACGAGCAGTACTTC	CASSLVGTGPPYEQYF
.	TRBV6-2/TRBV6-3	TRBD2	16	TRBJ2-3	TGTGCCAGCAGTTACTCAGCGGGGGCGAGCACAGATACGCAGTATTTT	CASSYSAGASTDTQYF
.	TRBV10-3	.	14	TRBJ2-7	TGTGCCATCAGTGATCAAGACACCACCTACGAGCAGTACTTC	CAISDQDTTYEQYF
.	TRBV28	TRBD1	16	TRBJ2-7	TGTGCCAGCAGTTTATCGCCGGGACAGGGGTTCCACGAGCAGTACTTC	CASSLSPGQGFHEQYF
.	TRBV28	TRBD1	15	TRBJ2-6	TGTGCCACCAGGGGGCAGAACTCTGGGGCCAACGTCCTGACTTTC	CATRGQNSGANVLTF
.	TRBV27	.	16	TRBJ2-7	TGTGCCAGCAGTTTGGGCCTAGCTCGTAGTTCGGGTGAGCAGTACTTC	CASSLGLARSSGEQYF
.	TRBV5-6	.	14	TRBJ1-2	TGTGCCAGCAGCACTGAAGGGAGAGGGCACGGCTACACCTTC	CASSTEGRGHGYTF
.	TRBV5-1	.	15	TRBJ2-1	TGCGCCAGCAGCTTGGAAAGCATATCCTACAATGAGCAGTTCTTC	CASSLESISYNEQFF
once	TRBV7-2	TRBD1	15	TRBJ2-7	TGTGCCAGCAGGCTGGGACAGGGGCACTCCTACGAGCAGTACTTC	CASRLGQGHSYEQYF
many	TRBV10-3	TRBD1	13	TRBJ2-1	TGTGCCATCAGGACAGGGACGGACAATGAGCAGTTCTTC	CAIRTGTDNEQFF
.	TRBV28	TRBD2	16	TRBJ2-3	TGTGCCAGTACTGGGACTAGCGGATACCGCCGGCATACGCAGTATTTT	CASTGTSGYRRHTQYF
.	TRBV28	TRBD2	13	TRBJ2-5	TGTGCCAGCACCGGGACTAGCAGAGAGACCCAGTACTTC	CASTGTSRETQYF
.	TRBV21-1	.	13	TRBJ2-2	TGTGCCAGCAACCCACGAGGCACCGGGGAGCTGTTTTTT	CASNPRGTGELFF
once	TRBV7-2	.	15	TRBJ1-2	TGTGCCAGCAGCTCTGGACGGGGGGGAGCCTATGGCTACACCTTC	CASSSGRGGAYGYTF
.	TRBV11-1	TRBD2	16	TRBJ2-2	TGTGCCAGCAGCCCCGGACTAGCGGGAGGTCGGGCGGCGGTGTTTTTT	CASSPGLAGGRAAVFF
.	TRBV3-1/TRBV3-2	.	13	TRBJ2-7	TGTGCCAGCAGCCAAGGGACTTACTACGAGCAGTACTTC	CASSQGTYYEQYF
.	TRBV7-3	.	15	TRBJ2-2	TGTGCCAGCAGCTTATCGTTCACTAACACCGGGGAGCTGTTTTTT	CASSLSFTNTGELFF
.	TRBV18	.	13	TRBJ2-5	TGTGCCAGCTCACCTGGCAAGCGGGAGACCCAGTACTTC	CASSPGKRETQYF
.	TRBV7-2	TRBD1	16	TRBJ2-2	TGTGCCAGCAGCCCCCATTACAGGGGAGTCACCGGGGAGCTGTTTTTT	CASSPHYRGVTGELFF
.	TRBV27	TRBD2	16	TRBJ2-5	TGTGCCAGCAGTTTAGGAAGCGGGAGTGGGTGGGAGACCCAGTACTTC	CASSLGSGSGWETQYF
.	TRBV7-2	.	16	TRBJ2-3	TGTGCCAGCAGCTTAGTCGCGGGTACAAGCACAGATACGCAGTATTTT	CASSLVAGTSTDTQYF
.	TRBV2	.	15	TRBJ2-7	TGTGCCAGCAACCTACAGGGTTACGGGCCCGGCGAGCAGTACTTC	CASNLQGYGPGEQYF
once	TRBV7-9	TRBD1	17	TRBJ1-3	TGTGCCAGCAGCTTATTGGCACTAGGGACAGCTGGAAACACCATATATTTT	CASSLLALGTAGNTIYF
.	TRBV7-2	.	15	TRBJ2-7	TGTGCCAGCAGTACACAGGGCCCTTCTACCTACGAGCAGTACTTC	CASSTQGPSTYEQYF
.	TRBV2	TRBD2	15	TRBJ2-1	TGTGCCAGCAGTAGGGAGCGGGAGCCCTACAATGAGCAGTTCTTC	CASSREREPYNEQFF
.	TRBV29-1	.	13	TRBJ1-2	TGCAGCGTTGAAGATCCCTATACCACTGGCTACACCTTC	CSVEDPYTTGYTF
once	TRBV18	.	17	TRBJ2-1	TGTGCCAGCTCACCACCTTTGGGGCGGAGCTCCTACAATGAGCAGTTCTTC	CASSPPLGRSSYNEQFF
many	TRBV2	TRBD1	13	TRBJ1-1	TGTGCCAGCGCCGACAGGGGGAACACTGAAGCTTTCTTT	CASADRGNTEAFF
.	TRBV7-2	.	14	TRBJ2-7	TGTGCCAGCAGCGGGTACGACAGATTCTACGAGCAGTACTTC	CASSGYDRFYEQYF
.	TRBV5-1	.	15	TRBJ1-5	TGCGCCAGCAGCCTTGGAGACAGTTACAATCAGCCCCAGCATTTT	CASSLGDSYNQPQHF
.	TRBV28	TRBD1	15	TRBJ1-6	TGTGCCAGCACCGCGACAGGGGGCGCGCATTCACCCCTCCACTTT	CASTATGGAHSPLHF
.	TRBV4-2	.	17	TRBJ2-3	TGTGCCAGCAGCCAAGATAGGGCGTGGGAGTTAACAGATACGCAGTATTTT	CASSQDRAWELTDTQYF
.	TRBV7-9	TRBD2	18	TRBJ2-1	TGTGCCAGCAGCTACCCCCTGGCGGGAGGGCCGGTATACAATGAGCAGTTCTTC	CASSYPLAGGPVYNEQFF
.	TRBV15	TRBD1	15	TRBJ1-5	TGTGCCACCAGTGAAGTGAGGGACAGGGTTCAGCCCCAGCATTTT	CATSEVRDRVQPQHF
.	TRBV6-6	TRBD1	19	TRBJ1-5	TGTGCCAGCAGTCAAATCACCGGGACAGGGGGGTATGGCAATCAGCCCCAGCATTTT	CASSQITGTGGYGNQPQHF